This T cell receptor beta chain was retrieved from a study of cytomegalovirus exposure and HLA in healthy donors. Study-wide context: Of the donors genotyped, 398 in all, over 80% fell in the Caucasian-associated ancestry cluster. Study-wide points: In a later analysis, at a false discovery rate of 0.05, approximately 18,000 TCR beta sequences were associated with HLA alleles.

Amplification used 60 Vbeta primers and 13 Jbeta primers. The protocol was immunoSEQ multiplex PCR, while the TCRdb copy is restricted to in-frame clones and leaves out a portion. The table has about 55,000 clones, 65% to 80% seen once. This CDR3 is 12 amino acids long. Germline V gene lookup returns CDR1 SGHDT and CDR2 YYEEEE. V gave up 0 bases and J gave up 5 bases, with 5 bases separating them. Regarding this clone: Its antigen is undetermined.

The chain recombines TRBV5-6 with TRBJ1-2; the D is unclear. The sequence derives from a man aged 40-49 years in good health and CMV-seropositive. The sequenced sample was PBMCs. The CDR3 nucleotides read TGTGCCAGCAGCTTGGACAATTATGGCTACACCTTC. Residues: CASSLDNYGYTF.